Detailed here is one T cell receptor beta chain. The data belong to a study of T cell responses to AZD1222 COVID-19 vaccine. Produced via immunoSEQ multiplex PCR; TCRdb's table is partial and in-frame only. The sample records roughly 80,000 clones, just over 90% being singletons. The CDR3 sequence is 14 residues long. Trimming left V 4 bases short and J 4 bases short, with 12 bases between. In germline, CDR1 is SGHTS, CDR2 YDEGEE. The receptor was derived from an adult in good health. The material sequenced was peripheral blood, taken on day 0 of MenACWY control vaccination. This chain uses TRBV5-8 with TRBJ2-1; D could derive from TRBD1 or TRBD2 (5 bases each). The CDR3 reads CASSKRDQYNEQFF. The DNA of the CDR3 is TGTGCCAGCAGCAAACGGGACCAGTACAATGAGCAGTTCTTC.